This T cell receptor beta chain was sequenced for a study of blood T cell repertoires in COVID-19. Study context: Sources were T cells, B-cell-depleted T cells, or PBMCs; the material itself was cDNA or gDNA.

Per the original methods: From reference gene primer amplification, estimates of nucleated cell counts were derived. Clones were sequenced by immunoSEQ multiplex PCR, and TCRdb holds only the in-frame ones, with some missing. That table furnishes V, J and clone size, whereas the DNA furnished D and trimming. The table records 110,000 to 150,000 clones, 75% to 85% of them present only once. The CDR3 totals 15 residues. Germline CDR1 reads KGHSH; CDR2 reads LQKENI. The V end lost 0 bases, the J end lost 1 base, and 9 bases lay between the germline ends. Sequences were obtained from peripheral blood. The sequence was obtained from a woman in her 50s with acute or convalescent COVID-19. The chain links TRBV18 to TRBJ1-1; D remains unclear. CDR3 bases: TGTGCCAGCTCACCACCGTCTAGAGAGAACACTGAAGCTTTCTTT. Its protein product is CASSPPSRENTEAFF.